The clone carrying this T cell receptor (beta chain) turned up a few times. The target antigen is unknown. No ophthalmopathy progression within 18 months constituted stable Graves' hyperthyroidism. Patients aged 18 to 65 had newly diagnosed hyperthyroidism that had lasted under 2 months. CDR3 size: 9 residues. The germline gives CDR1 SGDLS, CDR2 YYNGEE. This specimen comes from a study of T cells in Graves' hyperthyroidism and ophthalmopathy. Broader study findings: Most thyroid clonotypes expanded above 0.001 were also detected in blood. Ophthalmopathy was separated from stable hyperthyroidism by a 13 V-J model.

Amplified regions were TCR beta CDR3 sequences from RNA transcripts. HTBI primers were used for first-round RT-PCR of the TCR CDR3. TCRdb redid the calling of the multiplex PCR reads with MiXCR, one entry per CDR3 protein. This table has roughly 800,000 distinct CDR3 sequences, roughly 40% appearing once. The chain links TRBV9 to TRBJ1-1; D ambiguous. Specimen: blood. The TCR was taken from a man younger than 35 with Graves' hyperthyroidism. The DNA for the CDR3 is TGTTTCATGAACACTGAAGCTTTCTTT. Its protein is CFMNTEAFF.